This TCR beta chain was identified in a study of ipilimumab plus nivolumab after autologous stem cell transplantation. Study observations and caveats: Authors suggest TCR repertoire, Treg phenotype and gut microbiota support further study.

Germline V gene sequence: CDR1 LNHDA, CDR2 SQIVND (reference sequence). V was pared by 3 bases and J by 7 bases, with 16 bases between. The CDR3 sequence is 15 residues long. Repertoires were generated with immunoSEQ multiplex PCR, while TCRdb's copy carries only in-frame clones and drops some. The sample has some 19,000 clones; about four fifths are singletons. On this clone itself: Its antigen is not known.

The material sequenced was PBMCs, taken in a trial of ipilimumab plus nivolumab as post-transplant consolidation. This clonotype was obtained from a male donor with diffuse large B-cell lymphoma. V is TRBV19 and J is TRBJ1-5; D perhaps matches TRBD1 (5 bases). For the CDR3, the DNA is TGTGCCAGTAGTATTTGGCAGGGTTCAGGGCAGCCCCAGCATTTT. Encoded protein: CASSIWQGSGQPQHF.